The T cell receptor beta chain described here comes from a study of blood T cell repertoires in COVID-19. Looking at the study overall: Both acute and convalescent COVID-19 samples were obtained from the United States, Italy and Spain.

Germline CDR1 reads SGHKS; CDR2 reads YYEKEE (reference sequence). The CDR3 consists of 14 residues. V dropped 4 bases and J dropped 12; count of bases not matched to a gene: 13. Measured with immunoSEQ multiplex PCR; TCRdb has only the in-frame clones, and not every one. The data contain around 140,000 clones, almost 70% of them singletons. Material: peripheral blood. J is TRBJ2-7 and V is TRBV5-5, with 10 bases matching TRBD1. This receptor was identified in a woman in her seventies with acute or convalescent COVID-19. The CDR3 protein is CASSPRTGGASWYF. The DNA of the CDR3 is TGTGCCAGCAGCCCCAGGACAGGGGGGGCTTCTTGGTACTTC.